These T cell receptor beta chains were read from a single sample in a study of molecular identifiers for immune sequencing clone quantification. A single record per CDR3 protein comes from TCRdb applying MiXCR to the PCR reads. The sample has about half a million distinct CDR3 sequences, around a fifth seen once; the top ten hold around 0.84%. Sequencing used naive CD8+ T cells from blood, with Jurkat cell RNA spiked in. These receptors were taken from a human donor in good health. Some libraries in this study had Jurkat cell RNA spiked in. The CDR3 runs from the conserved cysteine through the conserved F or W. D genes are given only for firm matches. Clone size appears in some rows only: once, few, many, or a class for an expanded clone.

CASSRSGPGLEQYF,TGTGCCAGCAGTCGTAGCGGGCCGGGCCTCGAGCAGTACTTC,TRBV6-5,TRBJ2-7,.,TRBD2
CSVRVVAYNEQFF,TGCAGCGTCCGGGTGGTGGCTTACAATGAGCAGTTCTTC,TRBV29-1,TRBJ2-1,.,.
CASSVGGITEAFF,TGTGCCAGCAGCGTAGGGGGGATCACTGAAGCTTTCTTT,TRBV9,TRBJ1-1,few,.
CASSFTGNTEAFF,TGTGCCAGCAGTTTTACAGGGAACACTGAAGCTTTCTTT,TRBV27,TRBJ1-1,many,.
CASSNTSTEAFF,TGTGCCAGTAGTAATACTAGCACTGAAGCTTTCTTT,TRBV19,TRBJ1-1,once,.
CASRPWDSLYGYTF,TGTGCCAGCAGGCCATGGGACAGTCTCTATGGCTACACCTTC,TRBV2,TRBJ1-2,many,TRBD1
CATEMTWGTEAFF,TGTGCCACCGAGATGACTTGGGGGACTGAAGCTTTCTTT,TRBV6-5,TRBJ1-1,few,.
CSATSRDEVIDEQYF,TGCAGTGCTACCTCGCGTGATGAGGTGATCGACGAGCAGTACTTC,TRBV20-1,TRBJ2-7,many,.
CASEKDDVVYEQYF,TGTGCCAGCGAGAAGGACGACGTTGTCTACGAGCAGTACTTC,TRBV28,TRBJ2-7,few,.
CASSFRVSTDTQYF,TGTGCCAGCAGTTTTAGGGTTTCCACAGATACGCAGTATTTT,TRBV6-5,TRBJ2-3,few,.
CASSPGQAYGYTF,TGTGCCAGCAGCCCGGGACAAGCCTATGGCTACACCTTC,TRBV12-3/TRBV12-4,TRBJ1-2,few,.
CATFPTARMFNTGELFF,TGTGCCACCTTTCCGACTGCAAGAATGTTTAACACCGGGGAGCTGTTTTTT,TRBV27,TRBJ2-2,few,.
CASKEIAGYNEQFF,TGTGCCAGCAAAGAGATAGCGGGATACAATGAGCAGTTCTTC,TRBV28,TRBJ2-1,.,TRBD2
CSSSAGPSYEQYF,TGCAGCTCATCCGCGGGACCCTCCTACGAGCAGTACTTC,TRBV29-1,TRBJ2-7,.,.
CASGTGAYGYTF,TGTGCCAGCGGGACAGGCGCCTATGGCTACACCTTC,TRBV12-3/TRBV12-4,TRBJ1-2,few,TRBD1
CSARGVPHRGSLTNYGYTF,TGCAGTGCTAGAGGGGTCCCCCACAGGGGGAGTTTGACTAACTATGGCTACACCTTC,TRBV20-1,TRBJ1-2,.,TRBD1
CASSPIRGLDTQYF,TGTGCCAGCAGCCCAATCCGGGGGTTAGATACGCAGTATTTT,TRBV7-9,TRBJ2-3,many,.
CASSEGVSSDQPQHF,TGTGCCAGCAGTGAAGGTGTAAGCTCGGATCAGCCCCAGCATTTT,TRBV6-1,TRBJ1-5,.,.
CASRYDHPGEAKETQYF,TGCGCCAGCAGATACGACCATCCGGGAGAGGCTAAAGAGACCCAGTACTTC,TRBV5-1,TRBJ2-5,many,.
CASSEYFQGENEQFF,TGTGCCAGCAGTGAATATTTCCAGGGCGAGAATGAGCAGTTCTTC,TRBV25-1,TRBJ2-1,few,.
CASSLSNQGNEQYF,TGTGCCAGCAGTTTATCAAACCAGGGTAACGAGCAGTACTTC,TRBV27,TRBJ2-7,few,.
CASSLQGASYGYTF,TGTGCCAGCAGCTTGCAGGGCGCAAGCTATGGCTACACCTTC,TRBV5-4,TRBJ1-2,many,.
CASTEGGRTSTDTQYF,TGTGCCAGCACGGAGGGGGGGCGAACTAGCACAGATACGCAGTATTTT,TRBV2,TRBJ2-3,.,.
CSVDTPTNYGYTF,TGCAGCGTTGATACACCAACTAACTATGGCTACACCTTC,TRBV29-1,TRBJ1-2,many,.
CASSIDSYNEQFF,TGTGCCAGTAGTATCGACTCATACAATGAGCAGTTCTTC,TRBV19,TRBJ2-1,.,.
CASSNRGMRQGQGTDTQYF,TGTGCCAGCAGCAACCGTGGGATGAGACAGGGACAGGGCACAGATACGCAGTATTTT,TRBV7-9,TRBJ2-3,many,TRBD1
CASSYSAQHYNSPLHF,TGTGCCAGCAGTTACTCGGCTCAGCACTATAATTCACCCCTCCACTTT,TRBV6-5,TRBJ1-6,.,.
CASTEAGRADTQYF,TGTGCCAGCACAGAGGCGGGGAGGGCAGATACGCAGTATTTT,TRBV12-3/TRBV12-4,TRBJ2-3,many,TRBD2
CASSTLDVVGNQPQHF,TGTGCCAGTAGTACTCTCGATGTGGTCGGCAATCAGCCCCAGCATTTT,TRBV19,TRBJ1-5,.,.
CASSQSAGTGGEKLFF,TGTGCCAGCAGCCAATCAGCCGGGACAGGTGGTGAAAAACTGTTTTTT,TRBV16,TRBJ1-4,many,TRBD1
CASKPSGFWETQYF,TGTGCCAGCAAACCCTCGGGATTCTGGGAGACCCAGTACTTC,TRBV12-3/TRBV12-4,TRBJ2-5,many,.
CASSRFNQGALSYEQYF,TGTGCCAGCAGCCGCTTTAACCAGGGGGCCCTCTCCTACGAGCAGTACTTC,TRBV14,TRBJ2-7,.,TRBD1
CASSQRGQEGYEQYF,TGCGCCAGCAGCCAACGAGGACAGGAAGGCTACGAGCAGTACTTC,TRBV4-3,TRBJ2-7,.,TRBD1
CASSMDSPLDTDTQYF,TGTGCCAGTAGTATGGATTCGCCCCTAGACACAGATACGCAGTATTTT,TRBV19,TRBJ2-3,few,.
CASSYNAGTGEDSNQPQHF,TGTGCCAGCAGTTACAACGCCGGGACAGGGGAGGATAGCAATCAGCCCCAGCATTTT,TRBV6-2/TRBV6-3,TRBJ1-5,.,TRBD1
CASSTAGGAKNIQYF,TGTGCCAGCAGCACTGCCGGAGGGGCTAAAAACATTCAGTACTTC,TRBV9,TRBJ2-4,many,.
CASSLASGQVFEYGYTF,TGTGCCAGCAGCTTAGCGTCCGGACAGGTTTTCGAATATGGCTACACCTTC,TRBV7-9,TRBJ1-2,many,TRBD1
CASSSLTPGGPMNTEAFF,TGTGCCAGCAGTTCCCTCACCCCCGGGGGACCCATGAACACTGAAGCTTTCTTT,TRBV27,TRBJ1-1,.,.
CASSLASGSIYEQYF,TGTGCCAGCAGCTTAGCTAGCGGGAGTATTTACGAGCAGTACTTC,TRBV7-9,TRBJ2-7,.,TRBD2
CASSYGEANEQYF,TGTGCCAGCAGCTACGGGGAAGCGAACGAGCAGTACTTC,TRBV11-2,TRBJ2-7,.,.
CASSGTASGGPQHF,TGTGCCAGCAGCGGGACCGCCTCTGGAGGGCCCCAGCATTTT,TRBV12-3/TRBV12-4,TRBJ1-5,.,.
CASGAGGPAYEQYF,TGTGCCAGCGGCGCAGGGGGCCCCGCCTACGAGCAGTACTTC,TRBV9,TRBJ2-7,.,TRBD1
CASSLDRAGANVLTF,TGTGCCAGCAGTTTGGACAGGGCTGGGGCCAACGTCCTGACTTTC,TRBV6-2/TRBV6-3,TRBJ2-6,many,TRBD1
CASSPEGADTQYF,TGTGCCAGCAGCCCGGAGGGGGCAGATACGCAGTATTTT,TRBV7-9,TRBJ2-3,many,.
CAGRTYNEQFF,TGTGCCGGCCGGACCTACAATGAGCAGTTCTTC,TRBV30,TRBJ2-1,.,.
CASTPGARDSYGYTF,TGTGCCAGCACCCCCGGGGCCAGGGACAGCTATGGCTACACCTTC,TRBV12-3/TRBV12-4,TRBJ1-2,few,TRBD1
CASSPTSGYQELFF,TGTGCCAGCAGCCCGACTAGCGGTTATCAGGAGCTGTTTTTT,TRBV7-2,TRBJ2-2,many,TRBD2
CASSQDSGQGPNYGYTF,TGCGCCAGCAGCCAAGATTCGGGACAGGGGCCAAACTATGGCTACACCTTC,TRBV4-3,TRBJ1-2,few,TRBD1
CSARVAGPEAFF,TGCAGTGCTAGAGTCGCGGGGCCTGAAGCTTTCTTT,TRBV20-1,TRBJ1-1,.,.
CASSLRGGRADTQYF,TGTGCCAGCAGCTTAAGGGGGGGCCGGGCAGATACGCAGTATTTT,TRBV7-2,TRBJ2-3,many,.
CASSEGPTGNPSQPQHF,TGTGCCAGCAGTGAAGGGCCGACAGGGAATCCGAGTCAGCCCCAGCATTTT,TRBV2,TRBJ1-5,many,TRBD1
CATALDNTEAFF,TGTGCCACCGCCTTGGACAACACTGAAGCTTTCTTT,TRBV28,TRBJ1-1,.,.
CASSEGSTDTQYF,TGTGCCAGCAGTGAAGGGAGCACAGATACGCAGTATTTT,TRBV28,TRBJ2-3,many,.